The 15 T cell receptor beta chains presented below share a single source sample, sequenced in a study of blood T cell repertoires in COVID-19. This table comes from immunoSEQ multiplex PCR, and its TCRdb copy is limited to in-frame clones, with some not included. This sample has some 93,000 clones, with 80% to 90% found just once. The sequencing input was peripheral blood. The receptors were gathered from a woman older than 75 with acute or convalescent COVID-19.

The chain uses TRBV24-1 and TRBJ2-5; the D gene is possibly TRBD1 (5 bases). The germline gives CDR1 KGHDR, CDR2 SFDVKD. This CDR3 is 15 amino acids long. Deletions cut 2 bases from V and 2 bases from J, with 11 bases between. CDR3 sequence (DNA): TGTGCCACCAGTGATTCGGGCAGGGCGCAAGAGACCCAGTACTTC. Its protein is CATSDSGRAQETQYF.

This chain links TRBV28 with TRBJ2-5; D may be TRBD2 (6 bases). The CDR3 runs to 13 residues. V was pared by 6 bases and J by 1 base, with 9 bases between. Germline values: CDR1 MDHEN, CDR2 SYDVKM. The CDR3 loop is CASRKGGQETQYF. The CDR3 DNA is TGTGCCAGCAGAAAGGGAGGCCAAGAGACCCAGTACTTC. Together with reference TRBV28 and TRBJ2-5, the CDR3 gives the full variable domain: DVKVTQSSRYLVKRTGEKVFLECVQDMDHENMFWYRQDPGLGLRLIYFSYDVKMKEKGDIPEGYSVSREKKERFSLILESASTNQTSMYLCASRKGGQETQYFGPGTRLLVL.

This clone was picked up one time. The chain employs TRBV19 and TRBJ1-5; the match to TRBD1 covers 8 bases. Per the germline V gene, CDR1 is LNHDA and CDR2 is SQIVND (reference sequence). CDR3 length: 17 amino acids. V gave up 6 bases and J gave up 4 bases; unmatched junction bases: 14. The DNA for the CDR3 is TGTGCCAGTAGCCCGGGGGATTGGACAGGGCTAAATCAGCCCCAGCATTTT. It encodes CASSPGDWTGLNQPQHF.

This chain connects TRBV6-6 to TRBJ2-2, with 8 bases fitting TRBD1. The CDR3 extends over 15 amino acids. Germline trimming cut 6 bases from V and 5 bases from J; bases unmatched to any gene: 8. Per germline, CDR1 MNHNY and CDR2 SVGAGI (reference sequence). The CDR3 DNA reads TGTGCCAGCAGGGGCCAGGGGGCGCGGACCGGGGAGCTGTTTTTT. Encoded protein: CASRGQGARTGELFF.

This chain connects TRBV3-1 (or the pseudogene TRBV3-2) to TRBJ1-1; D might be TRBD1 (5 bases). The CDR3 length is 14 residues. V was shortened by 5 bases and J by 4 bases, with 14 bases between the two germline ends. Germline CDR1 LGHDT, CDR2 YNNKEL (reference sequence). The CDR3 spells CASSVGQFLTEAFF. In DNA, the CDR3 is TGTGCCAGCAGCGTTGGACAATTTCTCACTGAAGCTTTCTTT.

The genes are TRBV3-1 (or the pseudogene TRBV3-2) and TRBJ2-7; tentatively, D is TRBD2 (6 bases). V lost 4 bases, J lost 7 bases, and 11 bases lay in between. The CDR3 has 12 residues. Per germline, CDR1 LGHDT and CDR2 YNNKEL (reference sequence). The CDR3 spells CASSRGELEQYF. The CDR3 region has the DNA TGTGCCAGCAGCCGGGGGGAGCTGGAGCAGTACTTC.

This rearrangement joins TRBV27 to TRBJ1-5, with D maybe TRBD1 (5 bases). This CDR3 has 13 amino acids. The germline V and J ends were trimmed by 6 bases and 10 bases, with 16 bases remaining between them. Looked up from germline, CDR1 is MNHEY and CDR2 is SMNVEV (reference sequence). In nucleotides, the CDR3 is TGTGCCAGCAGCCCGGGACTTACGGCTCCCCAGCATTTT. The encoded protein is CASSPGLTAPQHF.

The chain employs TRBV6-5 and TRBJ2-7, with a possible D match to TRBD1 (5 bases). CDR1 and CDR2 from the germline V gene are MNHEY and SVGAGI. This CDR3 comprises 12 residues. V was cut by 2 bases and J by 6 bases, with 8 bases left in between. This CDR3 reads CASSYRGSEQYF. CDR3 DNA: TGTGCCAGCAGTTACAGGGGATCCGAGCAGTACTTC.

The chain has TRBV10-3 and TRBJ2-7; D ambiguous. CDR3 size: 15 residues. V was trimmed by 10 bases and J by 2 bases, leaving 21 bases between them. From germline, CDR1 is ENHRY and CDR2 SYGVKD. The CDR3 DNA is TGTGCCACTTTCCCCTCCAGACGCCAGGCCTACGAGCAGTACTTC. As protein: CATFPSRRQAYEQYF.

CDR3 DNA: TGTGCCAGCAGCGTTAGCAGGGGGCAAAACACCATATATTTT. Protein sequence: CASSVSRGQNTIYF. The genes are TRBV9 and TRBJ1-3; 8 nucleotides line up with TRBD1. Unmatched junction bases numbered 4, after V lost 2 bases and J lost 6 bases. This CDR3 contains 14 residues. CDR1 and CDR2 from the germline V gene are SGDLS and YYNGEE.

As DNA, the CDR3 is TGTGCCAGCTCACCAAGGACAGACAATGAGCAGTTCTTC. This sequence encodes CASSPRTDNEQFF. The genes are TRBV18 and TRBJ2-1; weak D call: TRBD1 (6 bases). V lost 2 bases, J lost 5 bases, and 7 bases lay in between. This CDR3 is 13 amino acids long. Germline loops: CDR1 KGHSH, CDR2 LQKENI.

The rearrangement links TRBV9 to TRBJ2-5; 11 bases are shared with TRBD2. Trimming at V came to 4 bases and at J to 4 bases, leaving 18 bases not matched to a gene. The CDR3 is 19 residues long. The germline CDR1 and CDR2 sequences are SGDLS and YYNGEE. This CDR3 is CASSTPVGGSGGAGETQYF. In DNA, the CDR3 is TGTGCCAGCAGCACCCCAGTAGGGGGTAGCGGGGGGGCCGGAGAGACCCAGTACTTC.

The chain carries TRBV5-4 and TRBJ2-2; D gene ambiguous. The germline V gene encodes CDR1 SGHNT and CDR2 YYREEE (reference sequence). This CDR3 region has 13 residues. V was clipped by 4 bases and J by 0 bases, with 4 bases between them. The CDR3 coding sequence is TGTGCCAGCAGCCCTTCGAACACCGGGGAGCTGTTTTTT. This codes for CASSPSNTGELFF.

This chain joins TRBV19 and TRBJ2-1, with D maybe TRBD2 (7 bases). The CDR3 covers 13 residues. From germline, CDR1 is LNHDA and CDR2 SQIVND (reference sequence). The V end lost 3 bases, the J end lost 9 bases, and 12 bases lay between the germline ends. CDR3 DNA sequence: TGTGCCAGTAGTATGGAGGGAGGGGGTGAGCAGTTCTTC. Its translation: CASSMEGGGEQFF.

The genes are TRBV19 and TRBJ2-3; 9 bases are shared with TRBD1. CDR1 and CDR2 from the germline V gene are LNHDA and SQIVND (reference sequence). The V segment lost 1 base and the J segment 1 base; nucleotides outside the gene matches: 6. This CDR3 has 17 amino acids. The CDR3 DNA is TGTGCCAGTAGTATAGGCAACAGGGGGCGCGGCACAGATACGCAGTATTTT. This sequence encodes CASSIGNRGRGTDTQYF. The whole variable domain, filled in from reference TRBV19 and TRBJ2-3, reads DGGITQSPKYLFRKEGQNVTLSCEQNLNHDAMYWYRQDPGQGLRLIYYSQIVNDFQKGDIAEGYSVSREKKESFPLTVTSAQKNPTAFYLCASSIGNRGRGTDTQYFGPGTRLTVL.